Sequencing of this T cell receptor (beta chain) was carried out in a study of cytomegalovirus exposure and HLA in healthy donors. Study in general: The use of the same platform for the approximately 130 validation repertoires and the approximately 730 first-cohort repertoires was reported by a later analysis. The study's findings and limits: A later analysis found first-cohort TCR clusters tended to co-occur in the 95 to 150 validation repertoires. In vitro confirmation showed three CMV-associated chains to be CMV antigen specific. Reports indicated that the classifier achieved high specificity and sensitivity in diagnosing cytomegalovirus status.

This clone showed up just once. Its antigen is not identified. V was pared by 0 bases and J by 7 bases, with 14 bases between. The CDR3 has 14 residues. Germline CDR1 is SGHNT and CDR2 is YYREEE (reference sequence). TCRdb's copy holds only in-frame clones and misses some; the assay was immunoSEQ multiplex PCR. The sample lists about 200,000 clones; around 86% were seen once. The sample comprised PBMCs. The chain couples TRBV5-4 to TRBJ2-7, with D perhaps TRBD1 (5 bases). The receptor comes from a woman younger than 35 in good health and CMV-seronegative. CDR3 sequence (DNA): TGTGCCAGCAGCTTGGCAGGGAAAGTGGGAGAGCAGTACTTC. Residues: CASSLAGKVGEQYF.